Included here is one T cell receptor (beta chain) sequence, with context. Authors' analysis steps: How many nucleated cells were present was estimated from reference gene primer amplification. Sequenced by immunoSEQ multiplex PCR; TCRdb stores in-frame clones only, minus some. The V and J calls and clone size are taken from that table; D and trimming were inferred from the DNA. This sample carries about 300,000 clones, approximately 90% of them seen once, and the ten largest clones take roughly 2%. The data stem from a study of blood T cell repertoires in COVID-19. Study-level background: Samples representing acute and convalescent COVID-19 were sourced from the United States, Italy and Spain.

The source is a man aged 18 to 29 with active or convalescent COVID-19. Sequenced input: peripheral blood.

In DNA, the CDR3 is TGTGCCACCAGCACCGGGACTAGCGGAGCCTACGAGCAGTACTTC. This sequence encodes CATSTGTSGAYEQYF. This chain joins TRBV15 and TRBJ2-7; 11 bases fit TRBD2. The CDR3 is made up of 15 amino acids. The germline CDR1 and CDR2 sequences are LNHNV and YYDKDF (reference sequence). V was pared by 4 bases and J by 2 bases, with 4 bases of the junction left unmatched. Looking up the rest from reference TRBV15 and TRBJ2-7 gives the full variable domain: DAMVIQNPRYQVTQFGKPVTLSCSQTLNHNVMYWYQQKSSQAPKLLFHYYDKDFNNEADTPDNFQSRRPNTSFCFLDIRSPGLGDTAMYLCATSTGTSGAYEQYFGPGTRLTVT.